A selection of T cell receptor beta chains follows, all from one sample in a study of cytomegalovirus exposure and HLA in healthy donors. Libraries were prepared by immunoSEQ multiplex PCR; TCRdb keeps only in-frame clonotypes and omits some of them. The table has approximately 190,000 clones, 75% to 85% seen once. Sequencing was carried out using PBMCs. These receptors originate from a woman aged 25 to 45 in good health and CMV-seropositive. Each CDR3 is given with its conserved first and last residue. Clone size appears in some rows only: once, few, many, or a class for an expanded clone.

.	TRBV11-3	TRBJ1-2	CASSLDSGQHLYGYTF
.	TRBV18	TRBJ2-2	CASSPPTANTGELFF
.	TRBV7-6	TRBJ1-5	CASSLDRSSNQPQHF
.	TRBV7-9	TRBJ1-4	CASSLQGSNEKLFF
few	TRBV19	TRBJ2-7	CASSPGAGPYEQYF
.	TRBV5-4	TRBJ2-5	CASSFQGQGTRAQYF
few	TRBV28	TRBJ1-6	CASRGGRDASPLHF
few	TRBV28	TRBJ1-5	CASSSGGQPQHF
.	TRBV2	TRBJ2-7	CASSVTSGGYEQYF
.	TRBV9	TRBJ2-1	CASSVVGGENEQFF
.	TRBV7-2	TRBJ1-1	CASRPPGQVWAFF
.	TRBV4-2	TRBJ1-2	CASSRTINNYGYTF
.	TRBV4-2	TRBJ2-3	CASSQGRQPEGTDTQYF
.	TRBV11-3	TRBJ2-7	CASSLRGTGMNEQYF
.	TRBV30	TRBJ1-2	CAFSVGRAGYTF
.	TRBV5-1	TRBJ2-7	CASSVARQYEQYF
.	TRBV6-5	TRBJ1-2	CASSEVRPGQRPF
.	TRBV9	TRBJ1-3	CASSAGVGGNTIYF
.	TRBV14	TRBJ1-1	CASSQFRGVYTEAFF
few	TRBV19	TRBJ1-3	CASSNRGSGNTIYF
once	TRBV7-2	TRBJ1-1	CASSGGGRENTEAFF
.	TRBV13	TRBJ1-3	CASSLGQISGNTIYF
few	TRBV10-2	TRBJ2-7	CASSELPSSGDYEQYF
.	TRBV21-1	TRBJ2-1	CASSKVLIGQGIKGGDEQFF
.	TRBV4-1	TRBJ1-1	CASSQGTTGGWRAFF
.	TRBV9	TRBJ1-2	CASSHVPGQGRPNNYGYTF
.	TRBV4-3	TRBJ1-1	CASSLDAGQNTEAFF
.	TRBV28	TRBJ2-7	CAITRGGGYEQYF
.	TRBV30	TRBJ1-2	CAWGPPTLAFYGYTF
few	TRBV6-1	TRBJ2-5	CASSPGTSLNF
few	TRBV7-3	TRBJ2-7	CASSLGGELAYEQYF
.	TRBV30	TRBJ2-3	CAWSVRAGVTKTQYF
.	TRBV19	TRBJ2-3	CASSISGGMDTQYF
.	TRBV18	TRBJ1-5	CASSRDNQPQHF
.	TRBV4-1	TRBJ1-3	CASSQGTGGGDTIYF
few	TRBV28	TRBJ2-1	CASSRPVAGAPHEQFF
.	TRBV10-1	TRBJ1-2	CAGPQQGAIPCNYGYTF